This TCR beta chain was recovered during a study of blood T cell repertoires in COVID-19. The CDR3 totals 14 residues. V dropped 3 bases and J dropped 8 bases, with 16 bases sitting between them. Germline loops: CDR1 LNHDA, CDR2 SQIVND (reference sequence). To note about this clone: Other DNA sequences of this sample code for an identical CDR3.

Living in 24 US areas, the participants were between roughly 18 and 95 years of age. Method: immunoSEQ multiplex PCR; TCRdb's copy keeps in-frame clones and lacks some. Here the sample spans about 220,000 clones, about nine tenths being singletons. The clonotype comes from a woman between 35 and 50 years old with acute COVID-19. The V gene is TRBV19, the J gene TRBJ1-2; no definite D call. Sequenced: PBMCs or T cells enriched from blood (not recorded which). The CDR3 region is CASSIRTGRVGYTF. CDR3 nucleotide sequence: TGTGCCAGTAGTATCAGGACGGGGAGAGTGGGCTACACCTTC.